The 22 T cell receptor beta chains reported below all come from one sample, sequenced in a study of shared clonotypes between healthy human individuals. Libraries were prepared by immunoSEQ multiplex PCR; TCRdb keeps only in-frame clonotypes and omits some of them. The data show about 2 million clones, 90% to 95% seen once. The sequencing input was naive CD4+ T cells sorted from blood. As for subset: CD45RA+ positively selected. The receptors here all came from a man between 18 and 35 years old in good health.

Comments on this clone: Other nucleotide sequences from this sample produce the same CDR3. The V and J genes are TRBV5-1 and TRBJ1-2; no reliable D call. Germline CDR1 SGHRS, CDR2 YFSETQ. Trimming stripped 3 bases from V and 3 bases from J, with 6 bases between. CDR3 length: 12 amino acids. As DNA, the CDR3 is TGCGCCAGCAGCTCTGGCGACTATGGCTACACCTTC. Its translation: CASSSGDYGYTF.

This clone came up once. The chain is built from TRBV5-1 and TRBJ2-5, with 8 positions matching TRBD2. This CDR3 is 15 amino acids long. V gave up 0 bases and J gave up 5 bases; unmatched junction bases: 6. Germline V gene lookup returns CDR1 SGHRS and CDR2 YFSETQ. The CDR3 DNA sequence: TGCGCCAGCAGCTTGGCGGGAGGGCAGCGGGAGACCCAGTACTTC. Its translation: CASSLAGGQRETQYF.

The chain recombines TRBV10-3 with TRBJ2-2; TRBD1 matches 7 bases. The junction had 6 bases not matched to a gene; V was cut back by 2 bases and J by 6 bases. This CDR3 is 15 amino acids long. The germline gives CDR1 ENHRY, CDR2 SYGVKD. Written as DNA, the CDR3 is TGTGCCATCAGTGAGAATACAGGGGCAGCCGGGGAGCTGTTTTTT. As protein: CAISENTGAAGELFF.

About this clone itself: The same CDR3 can be traced to other DNA sequences in this sample. The chain recombines TRBV30 with TRBJ2-7; maybe TRBD1 (6 bases). CDR3 size: 12 residues. Germline lookup yields CDR1 GTSNPN and CDR2 SVGIG (reference sequence). Trimming cost V 5 bases and J 4 bases, with 12 bases left between them. CDR3 protein: CAWGGQPYEQYF. Written as DNA, the CDR3 is TGTGCCTGGGGAGGACAGCCTTACGAGCAGTACTTC.

The chain employs TRBV7-2 and TRBJ2-4; D possibly corresponds to TRBD2 (6 bases). This CDR3 is built from 17 residues. V was trimmed by 5 bases and J by 0 bases, leaving 17 bases between them. The germline V gene has CDR1 SGHTA and CDR2 FQGNSA. The CDR3 sequence: CASSAYGGSLAKNIQYF. The CDR3 DNA sequence: TGTGCCAGCAGCGCCTATGGGGGGTCACTAGCCAAAAACATTCAGTACTTC.

The rearrangement joins TRBV6-5 to TRBJ2-7; 7 nucleotides match TRBD2. Germline V lookup: CDR1 MNHEY, CDR2 SVGAGI. Germline trimming cut 2 bases from V and 2 bases from J; bases unmatched to any gene: 9. The CDR3 is made up of 16 amino acids. Here the CDR3 reads CASSYGGRGVAYEQYF. The CDR3 DNA is TGTGCCAGCAGTTACGGCGGTCGGGGGGTTGCCTACGAGCAGTACTTC.

The V and J genes are TRBV7-9 and TRBJ1-4; no clear D. The CDR3 extends over 16 amino acids. The V end lost 1 base, the J end lost 0 bases, and 9 bases lay between the germline ends. Germline-derived CDR1 and CDR2 are SEHNR and FQNEAQ (reference sequence). CDR3 amino acids: CASSLGLGTTNEKLFF. For the CDR3, the DNA is TGTGCCAGCAGCTTAGGGCTGGGTACAACTAATGAAAAACTGTTTTTT.

The V and J genes are TRBV5-1 and TRBJ1-1; D is perhaps TRBD1 (6 bases). CDR1 is SGHRS, CDR2 YFSETQ, per germline. V gave up 4 bases and J gave up 3 bases, with 22 bases separating them. The CDR3 consists of 17 residues. The CDR3 loop reads CASSPTLLAQGHTEAFF. CDR3 nucleotide sequence: TGCGCCAGCAGCCCCACCCTCCTTGCACAGGGCCACACTGAAGCTTTCTTT.

The chain has TRBV30 and TRBJ1-6; D is unclear. Trimming pared 4 bases from V and 5 bases from J, leaving 18 bases between. Germline CDR1 GTSNPN, CDR2 SVGIG (reference sequence). This CDR3 has 16 amino acids. The CDR3 DNA sequence: TGTGCCTGGATATCGGGGTCTACGACCCATAATTCACCCCTCCACTTT. This sequence encodes CAWISGSTTHNSPLHF.

V and J are TRBV30 and TRBJ2-7; D perhaps matches TRBD1 (6 bases). The CDR3 loop spans 13 amino acids. V was shortened by 2 bases and J by 3 bases, with 11 bases between the two germline ends. In germline, CDR1 is GTSNPN, CDR2 SVGIG (reference sequence). The CDR3: CAWSKRQVYEQYF. The CDR3 DNA follows: TGTGCCTGGAGTAAGCGACAGGTCTACGAGCAGTACTTC.

The chain couples TRBV28 to TRBJ1-2; D gene uncertain. The CDR3 is 11 residues long. Germline V gene lookup returns CDR1 MDHEN and CDR2 SYDVKM. Trimming took off 3 bases at V and 7 bases at J, with 6 bases between the two ends. The CDR3 DNA reads as TGTGCCAGCAGTTTGGAAACTGGCTACACCTTC. This sequence encodes CASSLETGYTF.

V is TRBV18 and J is TRBJ2-2; the D gene is possibly TRBD1 (5 bases). The V and J ends lost 3 bases and 4 bases respectively, with 12 bases between them. Germline V gene sequence: CDR1 KGHSH, CDR2 LQKENI. This CDR3 has 15 residues. In DNA, the CDR3 is TGTGCCAGCTCACCGCTCCAGGGAAGCACCGGGGAGCTGTTTTTT. It encodes CASSPLQGSTGELFF.

V is TRBV5-1 and J is TRBJ1-2; TRBD1 might be the D (5 bases). CDR3 length: 13 amino acids. CDR1 and CDR2 (germline): SGHRS, YFSETQ. The V end was cut by 3 bases, the J end by 7 bases, with 13 bases between. This chain's CDR3 is CASSYDSSFGYTF. The CDR3 DNA follows: TGCGCCAGCAGCTACGACAGCTCCTTTGGCTACACCTTC. The full variable domain, completed using reference TRBV5-1 and TRBJ1-2, is KAGVTQTPRYLIKTRGQQVTLSCSPISGHRSVSWYQQTPGQGLQFLFEYFSETQRNKGNFPGRFSGRQFSNSRSEMNVSTLELGDSALYLCASSYDSSFGYTFGSGTRLTVV.

The chain links TRBV30 to TRBJ2-7; 13 positions agree with TRBD2. Germline assignment: CDR1 GTSNPN and CDR2 SVGIG (reference sequence). The CDR3 sequence is 16 residues long. The junction had 8 bases not matched to a gene; V was cut back by 2 bases and J by 4 bases. The CDR3 is CAWSLGLAGRVYEQYF. CDR3 nucleotides: TGTGCCTGGAGTCTGGGACTAGCGGGGAGAGTTTACGAGCAGTACTTC.

The chain links TRBV10-2 to TRBJ2-5; 11 bases fit TRBD2. This CDR3 has 16 residues. The germline V gene encodes CDR1 WSHSY and CDR2 SAAADI. With V trimmed by 0 bases and J by 3 bases, 3 bases remained unmatched. This chain's CDR3 is CASSESVAGGKETQYF. DNA of the CDR3: TGCGCCAGCAGTGAGTCGGTAGCGGGGGGGAAAGAGACCCAGTACTTC.

The chain joins TRBV18 to TRBJ2-3, with 7 bases aligning to TRBD2. Trimming took 3 bases from V and 4 from J; bases not matched to a gene: 10. Germline CDR1 reads KGHSH; CDR2 reads LQKENI. The CDR3 has 16 residues. The CDR3 loop reads CASSPLAGHTPDTQYF. CDR3 coding DNA: TGTGCCAGCTCACCTTTAGCGGGCCACACGCCAGATACGCAGTATTTT.

This clone was detected only once. This sequence joins TRBV5-1 and TRBJ2-3; the match to TRBD1 covers 9 bases. The CDR3 is 13 residues long. The trim removed 6 bases at V and 5 bases at J, leaving 4 bases unmatched. Per germline, CDR1 SGHRS and CDR2 YFSETQ. The CDR3 here is CASNDRGKDTQYF. The CDR3 coding sequence is TGCGCCAGCAATGACAGGGGGAAAGATACGCAGTATTTT.

The chain has TRBV4-2 and TRBJ2-2; 12 positions agree with TRBD2. The CDR3 has 19 amino acids. CDR1 and CDR2 from the germline V gene are LGHNA and YNFKEQ. The ends lost 1 base at V and 0 bases at J; junction bases unmatched: 6. The CDR3 reads CASSQGASGRGSNTGELFF. In nucleotides, the CDR3 is TGTGCCAGCAGCCAAGGGGCTAGCGGGAGGGGATCGAACACCGGGGAGCTGTTTTTT.

About this clone: Additional DNA sequences in this sample encode the identical CDR3. V and J are TRBV9 and TRBJ1-6, with D unresolved. The V gene's germline CDR1 is SGDLS and CDR2 YYNGEE. V was pared by 0 bases and J by 5 bases, with 6 bases between. CDR3 length: 14 amino acids. The CDR3 DNA sequence: TGTGCCAGCAGCGTAGGAATTAATAATTCACCCCTCCACTTT. Amino acids: CASSVGINNSPLHF.

This rearrangement joins TRBV10-3 to TRBJ2-5; D may be TRBD1 (6 bases). Germline CDR1 reads ENHRY; CDR2 reads SYGVKD. The CDR3 has 13 amino acids. The ends were cut back, 3 bases at V and 3 bases at J, with 8 bases in the middle. The CDR3 DNA reads as TGTGCCATCAGTGACTCAGGGGAAGAGACCCAGTACTTC. Protein: CAISDSGEETQYF.

This chain links TRBV27 with TRBJ2-3; 9 bases are shared with TRBD2. This CDR3 spans 16 amino acids. V dropped 6 bases and J dropped 0; count of bases not matched to a gene: 7. The germline gives CDR1 MNHEY, CDR2 SMNVEV (reference sequence). CDR3 in amino acids: CASSPGLAPSTDTQYF. CDR3 bases: TGTGCCAGCAGCCCCGGACTAGCGCCGAGCACAGATACGCAGTATTTT.

This clone appeared once. J is TRBJ2-5 and V is TRBV6-5; tentative D call: TRBD1 (6 bases). V was shortened by 0 bases and J by 4 bases, with 9 bases between the two germline ends. Germline CDR1 MNHEY, CDR2 SVGAGI. The CDR3 is made up of 14 amino acids. Here the CDR3 reads CASSYSDSSETQYF. The CDR3 DNA follows: TGTGCCAGCAGTTACTCGGACAGCTCAGAGACCCAGTACTTC.